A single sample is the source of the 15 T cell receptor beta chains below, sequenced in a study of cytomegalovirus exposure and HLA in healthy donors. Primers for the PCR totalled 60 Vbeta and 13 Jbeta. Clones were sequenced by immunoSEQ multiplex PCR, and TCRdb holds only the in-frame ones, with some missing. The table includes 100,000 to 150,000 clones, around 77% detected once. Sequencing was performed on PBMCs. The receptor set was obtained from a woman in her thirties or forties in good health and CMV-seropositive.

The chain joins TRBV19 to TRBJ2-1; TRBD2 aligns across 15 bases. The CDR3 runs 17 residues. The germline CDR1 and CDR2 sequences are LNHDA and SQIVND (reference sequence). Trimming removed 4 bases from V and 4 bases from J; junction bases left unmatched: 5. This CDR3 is CASSRGTSGRRYNEQFF. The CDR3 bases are TGTGCCAGTAGTAGGGGGACTAGCGGGAGGAGATACAATGAGCAGTTCTTC.

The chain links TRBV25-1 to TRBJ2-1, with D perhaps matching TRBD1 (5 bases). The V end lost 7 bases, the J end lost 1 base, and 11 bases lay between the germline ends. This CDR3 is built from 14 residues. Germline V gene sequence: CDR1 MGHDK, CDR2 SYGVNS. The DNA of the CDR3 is TGTGCCAGCAATAGGGGTCTATCCTACAATGAGCAGTTCTTC. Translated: CASNRGLSYNEQFF.

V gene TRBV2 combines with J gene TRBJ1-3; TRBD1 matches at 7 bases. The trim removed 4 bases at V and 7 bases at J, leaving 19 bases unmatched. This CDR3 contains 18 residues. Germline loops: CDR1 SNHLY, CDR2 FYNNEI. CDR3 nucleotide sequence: TGTGCCAGCAGTGCATCCGGGACAGACACTTTTTTTGGCAACACCATATATTTT. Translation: CASSASGTDTFFGNTIYF. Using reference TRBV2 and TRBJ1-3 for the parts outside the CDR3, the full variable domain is EPEVTQTPSHQVTQMGQEVILRCVPISNHLYFYWYRQILGQKVEFLVSFYNNEISEKSEIFDDQFSVERPDGSNFTLKIRSTKLEDSAMYFCASSASGTDTFFGNTIYFGEGSWLTVV.

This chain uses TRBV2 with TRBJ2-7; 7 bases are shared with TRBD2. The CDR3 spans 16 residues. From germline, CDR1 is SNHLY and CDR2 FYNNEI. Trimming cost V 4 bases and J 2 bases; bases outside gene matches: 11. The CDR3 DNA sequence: TGTGCCAGCAGTGGCGGGAGCGCAAGGCCCCCCTACGAGCAGTACTTC. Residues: CASSGGSARPPYEQYF.

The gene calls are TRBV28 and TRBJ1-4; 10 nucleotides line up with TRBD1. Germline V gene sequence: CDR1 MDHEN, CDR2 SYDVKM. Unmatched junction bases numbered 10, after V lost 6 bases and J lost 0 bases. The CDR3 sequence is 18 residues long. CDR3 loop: CASRERDRGGATNEKLFF. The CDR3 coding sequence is TGTGCCAGCAGAGAGCGGGACAGGGGTGGGGCAACTAATGAAAAACTGTTTTTT.

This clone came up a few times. DNA of the CDR3: TGTGCCAGCAGTCGGAGTACGGGGTACGAGCAGTACTTC. Protein sequence: CASSRSTGYEQYF. The chain employs TRBV6-5 and TRBJ2-7; D might be TRBD2 (5 bases). CDR1 and CDR2 from the germline V gene are MNHEY and SVGAGI. The CDR3 extends over 13 amino acids. Trimming left V 5 bases short and J 4 bases short, with 12 bases between.

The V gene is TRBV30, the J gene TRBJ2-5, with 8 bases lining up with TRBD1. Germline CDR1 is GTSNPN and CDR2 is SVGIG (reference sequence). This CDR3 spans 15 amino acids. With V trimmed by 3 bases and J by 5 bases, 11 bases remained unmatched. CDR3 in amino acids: CAWRAGTGRFETQYF. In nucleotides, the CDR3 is TGTGCCTGGAGGGCCGGGACAGGCCGTTTTGAGACCCAGTACTTC.

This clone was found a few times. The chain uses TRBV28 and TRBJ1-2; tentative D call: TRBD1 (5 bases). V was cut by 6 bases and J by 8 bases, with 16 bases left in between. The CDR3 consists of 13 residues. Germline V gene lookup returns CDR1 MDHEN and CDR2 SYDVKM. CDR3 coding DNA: TGTGCCAGCAGCCTTTTGGGGGGTTACGGCTACACCTTC. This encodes CASSLLGGYGYTF.

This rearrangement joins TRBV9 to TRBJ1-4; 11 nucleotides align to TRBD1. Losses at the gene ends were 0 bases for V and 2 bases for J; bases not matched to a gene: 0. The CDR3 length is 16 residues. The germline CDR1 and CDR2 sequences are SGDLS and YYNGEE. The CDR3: CASSVGTGGTNEKLFF. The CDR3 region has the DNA TGTGCCAGCAGCGTAGGGACAGGGGGCACTAATGAAAAACTGTTTTTT. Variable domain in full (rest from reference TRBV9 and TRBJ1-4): DSGVTQTPKHLITATGQRVTLRCSPRSGDLSVYWYQQSLDQGLQFLIQYYNGEERAKGNILERFSAQQFPDLHSELNLSSLELGDSALYFCASSVGTGGTNEKLFFGSGTQLSVL.

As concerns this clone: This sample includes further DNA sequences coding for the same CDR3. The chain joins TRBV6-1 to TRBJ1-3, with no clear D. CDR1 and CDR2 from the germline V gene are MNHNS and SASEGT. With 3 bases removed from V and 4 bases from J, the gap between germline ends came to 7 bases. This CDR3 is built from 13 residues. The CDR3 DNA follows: TGTGCCAGCAGTGAGAGTAGCGGAAACACCATATATTTT. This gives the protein CASSESSGNTIYF.

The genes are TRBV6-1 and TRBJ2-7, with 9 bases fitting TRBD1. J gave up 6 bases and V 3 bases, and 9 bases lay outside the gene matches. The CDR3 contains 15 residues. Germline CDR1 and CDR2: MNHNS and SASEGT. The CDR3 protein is CASSDGGTGGVEQYF. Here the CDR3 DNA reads TGTGCCAGCAGTGACGGGGGCACAGGGGGCGTCGAGCAGTACTTC.

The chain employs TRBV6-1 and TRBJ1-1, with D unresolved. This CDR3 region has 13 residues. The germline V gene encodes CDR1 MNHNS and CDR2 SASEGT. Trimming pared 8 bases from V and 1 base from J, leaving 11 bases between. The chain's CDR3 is CASGRVWNTEAFF. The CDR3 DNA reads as TGTGCCAGCGGGAGGGTTTGGAACACTGAAGCTTTCTTT.

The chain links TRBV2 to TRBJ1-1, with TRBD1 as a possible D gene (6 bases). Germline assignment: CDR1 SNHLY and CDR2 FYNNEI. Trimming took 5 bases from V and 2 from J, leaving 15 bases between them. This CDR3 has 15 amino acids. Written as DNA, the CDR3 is TGTGCCAGCAGTTCGACCGGGACACTTAACACTGAAGCTTTCTTT. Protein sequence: CASSSTGTLNTEAFF. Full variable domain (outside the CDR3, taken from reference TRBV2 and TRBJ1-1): EPEVTQTPSHQVTQMGQEVILRCVPISNHLYFYWYRQILGQKVEFLVSFYNNEISEKSEIFDDQFSVERPDGSNFTLKIRSTKLEDSAMYFCASSSTGTLNTEAFFGQGTRLTVV.

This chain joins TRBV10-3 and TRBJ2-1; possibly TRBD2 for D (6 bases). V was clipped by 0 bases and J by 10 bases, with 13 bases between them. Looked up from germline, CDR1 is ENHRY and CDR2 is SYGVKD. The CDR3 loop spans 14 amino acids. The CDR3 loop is CAISESTPRGEQFF. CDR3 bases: TGTGCCATCAGTGAGTCAACCCCCCGGGGGGAGCAGTTCTTC.

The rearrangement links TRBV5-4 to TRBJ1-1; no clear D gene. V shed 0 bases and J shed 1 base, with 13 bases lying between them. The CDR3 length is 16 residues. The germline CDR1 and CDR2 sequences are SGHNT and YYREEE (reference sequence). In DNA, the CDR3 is TGTGCCAGCAGCTTGGTTGCGCGGGTTGGGAACACTGAAGCTTTCTTT. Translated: CASSLVARVGNTEAFF.